This TCR beta chain is from a study of Ad26.COV2.S vaccination and SARS-CoV-2 variants. As for the study in general: Ad26.COV2.S arm of COV1001 included the donor. Donor got 5x10^10 or 1x10^11 viral particles of Ad26.COV2.S. Study observations and caveats: Breadth, reportedly substantial, characterized the spike-specific CD8+ and CD4+ T cell responses after vaccination.

The treatment was: 19 received Ad26.COV2.S at low or high dose, single or two shots; several received placebo; per-sample allocation not given. Sampling happened 63 days after the first vaccine or placebo injection. Some clones are missing from TCRdb's copy, which holds only in-frame ones; the method was immunoSEQ multiplex PCR. The sample records around 450,000 clones, 85% to 90% being singletons. A note on this clone: Its antigen is currently unknown.

The receptor's source is a person between 18 and 60 years old who received the Ad26.COV2.S COVID-19 vaccine or a placebo. This sample comprised peripheral blood, obtained in a trial of Ad26.COV2.S vaccine versus placebo.

CDR3 DNA: TGCGCCAGCAGGCCAACGACAGGGGGCGAGACCCAGTACTTC. This gives the protein CASRPTTGGETQYF. The V and J genes are TRBV5-1 and TRBJ2-5, with 10 bases aligning to TRBD1. The V gene's germline CDR1 is SGHRS and CDR2 YFSETQ. With 5 bases clipped from V and 5 bases from J, the junction kept 6 bases outside the gene matches. CDR3 length equals 14 residues.